This record covers a single T cell receptor beta chain. Its antigen target is currently unknown. Base qualities are not at hand, and no much larger clone is one base apart. TCRbeta CDR3 regions were amplified from genomic DNA using the immunoSEQ Assay, a bias-controlled multiplex PCR. The source study handled its data this way. The number of nucleated cells in each sample was estimated by amplification of reference gene primers within the assay. To quantify the absolute abundance of each unique TCRbeta CDR3 rearrangement, sequence reads were collapsed and filtered. For each sample, productive Simpson clonality was calculated as the square root of Simpson's diversity index over productive rearrangements. In its TCRdb copy, this immuneACCESS table keeps in-frame sequences only and misses some clones. Where compared with another copy, unresolved V genes explain less than half of these, and the others have no known cause. V, J and clone size are taken as reported in that table, and D and trimming were inferred from the DNA itself. Within this sample are approximately 69,000 clones, with over 70% of them counted one time only. The ten largest clones take up approximately 15% of the sample.

The sample is drawn from a study of blood T cell repertoires in COVID-19 (dated by TCRdb to 2018 to 2020). Some background on the complete study: Samples covering the acute and convalescent phases of COVID-19 were provided by collaborators in the United States, Italy and Spain. The samples were drawn from the first 160 participants of the ongoing ImmuneRACE study and from 1,200 or so subjects provided by 6 global collaborators. HLA class I and class II types, where available, came from metadata supplied by the sample provider rather than from assay-based typing. Sample metadata almost always included a de-identified subject ID, COVID-19 status, age in years and sex. The dataset comprised deeply sampled blood TCRbeta repertoires from subjects exposed to, actively infected with, or recovered from COVID-19. The material from the prospective study consisted of cDNA or gDNA derived from T cells, B-cell-depleted T cells, or PBMCs. A freely available public database, intended as a resource for researchers studying the immune response to SARS-CoV-2, is where the repertoires were released. Study-wide conclusions, independent of this receptor: Clinical and demographic metadata were provided uncurated, with the amount varying by source and participant.

Whole blood was collected in K2EDTA tubes by collaborating institutions according to the institutions' own protocols. Collaborator samples were shipped for TCRbeta analysis as frozen whole blood, isolated PBMCs, or DNA extracted from either sample type. The TCR was taken from a man between 60 and 75 years old with acute or convalescent COVID-19. Sequenced input: peripheral blood.

The encoded CDR3 is CASSDRVRGNEQFF. The DNA reads TGTGCCAGCTCAGACAGGGTTCGGGGCAATGAGCAGTTCTTC. The V and J genes are TRBV18 and TRBJ2-1, with 7 middle bases fitting TRBD1. There are 14 amino acids in the CDR3, from cysteine to phenylalanine inclusive. The entry retains the CDR3 DNA only, 42 bases that are in frame from base 1. Trimming removed 5 bases from V and 6 bases from J; the gene matches leave 7 bases unexplained. According to the germline V gene, CDR1 reads KGHSH and CDR2 reads LQKENI. The variable domain in full, with residues beyond the CDR3 obtained from the reference TRBV18 and TRBJ2-1 genes, is NAGVMQNPRHLVRRRGQEARLRCSPMKGHSHVYWYRQLPEEGLKFMVYLQKENIIDESGMPKERFSAEFPKEGPSILRIQQVVRGDSAAYFCASSDRVRGNEQFFGPGTRLTVL.